Listed below are T cell receptor beta chains from one sample, sequenced in a study of response to subunit inactivated influenza vaccine. TCRdb recomputed calls from the RT-PCR reads with MiXCR, one row per CDR3 protein. The table shows about 500,000 distinct CDR3 sequences, with approximately 12% occurring only once. The source material was PBMCs from blood, sampled roughly 6 weeks after vaccination. All receptors derive from a man aged 45 to 65 who received an inactivated influenza vaccine. CDR3s include the opening cysteine and the closing phenylalanine or tryptophan. A D gene is named only where the DNA matches it firmly. Size values are once, few and many counts, or a class for expanded clones, and some rows have none.

j_gene: TRBJ2-3
v_gene: TRBV4-3
d_gene: TRBD2
abundance: .
CDR3aa: CASSESGSDTDTQYF
CDR3nt: TGCGCCAGCAGCGAGAGCGGGAGTGACACAGATACGCAGTATTTT

j_gene: TRBJ1-1
v_gene: TRBV14
d_gene: .
abundance: few
CDR3aa: CASSQVSMNTEAFF
CDR3nt: TGTGCCAGCAGCCAAGTATCCATGAACACTGAAGCTTTCTTT

j_gene: TRBJ2-7
v_gene: TRBV10-3
d_gene: TRBD1
abundance: few
CDR3aa: CAIRGAPSFDRGHYYEQYF
CDR3nt: TGTGCCATCAGGGGGGCCCCCTCTTTTGACAGGGGGCATTACTACGAGCAGTACTTC

j_gene: TRBJ1-3
v_gene: TRBV5-4
d_gene: .
abundance: few
CDR3aa: CASSFEGLGNTIYF
CDR3nt: TGTGCCAGCAGCTTTGAGGGGTTAGGAAACACCATATATTTT

j_gene: TRBJ2-7
v_gene: TRBV4-1
d_gene: .
abundance: .
CDR3aa: CASSQYITLDEQYF
CDR3nt: TGCGCCAGCAGCCAGTACATAACCCTCGACGAGCAGTACTTC

j_gene: TRBJ1-4
v_gene: TRBV28
d_gene: TRBD1
abundance: .
CDR3aa: CASSLTGDNEKLFF
CDR3nt: TGTGCCAGCAGCCTGACAGGGGATAATGAAAAACTGTTTTTT

j_gene: TRBJ2-7
v_gene: TRBV7-9
d_gene: TRBD1
abundance: .
CDR3aa: CASSLAGTGGAEQYF
CDR3nt: TGTGCCAGCAGCTTAGCCGGGACAGGGGGCGCCGAGCAGTACTTC

j_gene: TRBJ2-5
v_gene: TRBV5-1
d_gene: .
abundance: .
CDR3aa: CASSLASDYSQETQYF
CDR3nt: TGCGCCAGCAGCTTGGCATCTGACTATTCGCAAGAGACCCAGTACTTC

j_gene: TRBJ1-1
v_gene: TRBV5-1
d_gene: .
abundance: few
CDR3aa: CASSLEGSGNTEAFF
CDR3nt: TGCGCCAGCAGCTTGGAGGGTTCGGGGAACACTGAAGCTTTCTTT

j_gene: TRBJ1-6
v_gene: TRBV12-3/TRBV12-4
d_gene: .
abundance: .
CDR3aa: CASSPTGPIYNSPLHF
CDR3nt: TGTGCCAGCAGTCCAACCGGACCGATATATAATTCACCCCTCCACTTT

j_gene: TRBJ1-2
v_gene: TRBV28
d_gene: .
abundance: few
CDR3aa: CANRGPNYGYTF
CDR3nt: TGTGCCAACAGAGGGCCTAACTATGGCTACACCTTC

j_gene: TRBJ2-7
v_gene: TRBV11-2
d_gene: .
abundance: many
CDR3aa: CASSLGGTVSYEQYF
CDR3nt: TGTGCCAGCAGCTTAGGCGGGACCGTCTCCTACGAGCAGTACTTC

j_gene: TRBJ2-3
v_gene: TRBV7-2
d_gene: TRBD2
abundance: many
CDR3aa: CASGLAGTDTQYF
CDR3nt: TGTGCCAGCGGACTAGCGGGAACAGATACGCAGTATTTT

j_gene: TRBJ2-1
v_gene: TRBV14
d_gene: .
abundance: .
CDR3aa: CASSQSVVSGAEQFF
CDR3nt: TGTGCCAGCAGCCAATCCGTTGTTAGCGGAGCAGAGCAGTTCTTC

j_gene: TRBJ2-5
v_gene: TRBV5-1
d_gene: .
abundance: few
CDR3aa: CASSYPGSTQETQYF
CDR3nt: TGCGCCAGCAGCTATCCCGGGTCCACACAAGAGACCCAGTACTTC

j_gene: TRBJ1-2
v_gene: TRBV5-1
d_gene: .
abundance: few
CDR3aa: CASSWGGDYGYTF
CDR3nt: TGCGCCAGCAGCTGGGGGGGCGACTATGGCTACACCTTC

j_gene: TRBJ2-7
v_gene: TRBV18
d_gene: TRBD1
abundance: .
CDR3aa: CASSPDREVSYEQYF
CDR3nt: TGTGCCAGCTCACCCGACAGGGAAGTTTCCTACGAGCAGTACTTC

j_gene: TRBJ2-3
v_gene: TRBV7-2
d_gene: .
abundance: .
CDR3aa: CASSFWSSWTKDTQYF
CDR3nt: TGTGCCAGCAGCTTTTGGTCTAGCTGGACTAAAGATACGCAGTATTTT

j_gene: TRBJ1-3
v_gene: TRBV30
d_gene: .
abundance: few
CDR3aa: CAWSVIRSGGNTIYF
CDR3nt: TGTGCCTGGAGTGTAATCCGGAGCGGTGGAAACACCATATATTTT

j_gene: TRBJ2-1
v_gene: TRBV7-6
d_gene: .
abundance: many
CDR3aa: CASSLPGTQNDEQFF
CDR3nt: TGTGCCAGCAGCTTACCCGGGACCCAGAACGATGAGCAGTTCTTC

j_gene: TRBJ1-1
v_gene: TRBV6-1
d_gene: .
abundance: few
CDR3aa: CASTLLGENTEAFF
CDR3nt: TGTGCCAGCACTCTCCTGGGGGAGAACACTGAAGCTTTCTTT

j_gene: TRBJ2-7
v_gene: TRBV6-2/TRBV6-3
d_gene: TRBD2
abundance: few
CDR3aa: CASRGSGTHYEQYF
CDR3nt: TGTGCCAGCAGGGGGAGCGGGACCCACTACGAGCAGTACTTC

j_gene: TRBJ1-6
v_gene: TRBV12-3/TRBV12-4
d_gene: .
abundance: .
CDR3aa: CASSLGRVANSPLHF
CDR3nt: TGTGCCAGCAGTTTAGGCAGGGTGGCGAATTCACCCCTCCACTTT

j_gene: TRBJ2-3
v_gene: TRBV7-8
d_gene: .
abundance: once
CDR3aa: CASSSPNTQYF
CDR3nt: TGTGCCAGCAGCTCGCCTAATACGCAGTATTTT

j_gene: TRBJ1-1
v_gene: TRBV12-3/TRBV12-4
d_gene: TRBD1
abundance: many
CDR3aa: CASGYRQGGLTEAFF
CDR3nt: TGTGCCAGCGGATATAGACAGGGCGGTCTCACTGAAGCTTTCTTT

j_gene: TRBJ2-1
v_gene: TRBV28
d_gene: .
abundance: once
CDR3aa: CASRPDWGTYNEQFF
CDR3nt: TGTGCCAGCAGACCAGATTGGGGCACCTACAATGAGCAGTTCTTC

j_gene: TRBJ2-7
v_gene: TRBV5-1
d_gene: .
abundance: .
CDR3aa: CASSLLGVGEQYF
CDR3nt: TGCGCCAGCAGCTTGTTAGGGGTGGGCGAGCAGTACTTC

j_gene: TRBJ2-7
v_gene: TRBV7-2
d_gene: TRBD2
abundance: .
CDR3aa: CASSLVSGRAYEQYF
CDR3nt: TGTGCCAGCAGCTTAGTTAGCGGGAGGGCCTACGAGCAGTACTTC

j_gene: TRBJ1-1
v_gene: TRBV12-3/TRBV12-4
d_gene: .
abundance: few
CDR3aa: CASSLQGGMNTEAFF
CDR3nt: TGTGCCAGCAGTTTACAGGGCGGGATGAACACTGAAGCTTTCTTT

j_gene: TRBJ1-6
v_gene: TRBV20-1
d_gene: .
abundance: few
CDR3aa: CSAVDMRGSFSPLHF
CDR3nt: TGCAGTGCTGTAGATATGCGGGGAAGTTTTTCACCCCTCCACTTT

j_gene: TRBJ1-1
v_gene: TRBV11-3
d_gene: .
abundance: .
CDR3aa: CASSLDSGMNTEAFF
CDR3nt: TGTGCCAGCAGCTTAGATTCGGGTATGAACACTGAAGCTTTCTTT

j_gene: TRBJ2-7
v_gene: TRBV20-1
d_gene: TRBD1
abundance: once
CDR3aa: CSALEGGQGYEQYF
CDR3nt: TGCAGTGCGCTAGAGGGTGGACAGGGCTACGAGCAGTACTTC

j_gene: TRBJ1-1
v_gene: TRBV2
d_gene: TRBD1
abundance: .
CDR3aa: CAICLSRVAGGSDTEAFF
CDR3nt: TGTGCCATCTGTTTGTCGAGGGTGGCAGGGGGTTCGGACACTGAAGCTTTCTTT

j_gene: TRBJ2-5
v_gene: TRBV5-6
d_gene: .
abundance: .
CDR3aa: CASTRWRLQETQYF
CDR3nt: TGTGCCAGCACCCGCTGGAGACTCCAAGAGACCCAGTACTTC

j_gene: TRBJ2-1
v_gene: TRBV27
d_gene: .
abundance: few
CDR3aa: CASSLSPDGSVEQFF
CDR3nt: TGTGCCAGCAGTTTATCTCCGGACGGCTCTGTTGAGCAGTTCTTC